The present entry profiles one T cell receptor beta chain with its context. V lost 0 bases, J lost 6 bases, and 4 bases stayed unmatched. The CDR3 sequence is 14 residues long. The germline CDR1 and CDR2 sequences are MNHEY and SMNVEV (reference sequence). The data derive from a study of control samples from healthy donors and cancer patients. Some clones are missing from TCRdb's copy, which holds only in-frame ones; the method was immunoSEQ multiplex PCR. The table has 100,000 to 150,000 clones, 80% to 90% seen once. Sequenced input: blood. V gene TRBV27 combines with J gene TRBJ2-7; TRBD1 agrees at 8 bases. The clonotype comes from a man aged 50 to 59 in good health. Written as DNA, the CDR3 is TGTGCCAGCAGTTTATCCCGGACAGGGACCGAGCAGTACTTC. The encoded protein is CASSLSRTGTEQYF.